This T cell receptor beta chain stems from a study of blood T cell repertoires in COVID-19. Sequenced by immunoSEQ multiplex PCR; TCRdb stores in-frame clones only, minus some. The table records roughly 210,000 clones, about nine tenths of them present only once. The source material was peripheral blood. The TCR sequence derives from a man between 65 and 85 years old with acute or convalescent COVID-19.

CDR3 DNA: TGTGCCAGCACCTTCATAGCGGGAGACAATGAGCAGTTCTTC. This encodes CASTFIAGDNEQFF. The V and J genes are TRBV6-5 and TRBJ2-1, with TRBD2 matching over 9 bases. The CDR3 is made up of 14 amino acids. Germline V gives CDR1 MNHEY, CDR2 SVGAGI. V dropped 7 bases and J dropped 5; count of bases not matched to a gene: 6.